The clone carrying this T cell receptor (beta chain) occurred many times. Its antigen is as yet unknown. These data originate in a study of T cells in Graves' hyperthyroidism and ophthalmopathy. On the study more broadly: Peripheral blood collection took place at initial diagnosis, before any treatment. Notes on the study in general: Most expanded thyroid clonotypes above 0.001 recurred in blood.

V was pared by 6 bases and J by 4 bases, with 9 bases between. This CDR3 contains 12 residues. Germline CDR1 MDHEN, CDR2 SYDVKM. Researchers amplified the TCR beta CDR3 regions from RNA transcripts. When the TCR CDR3 underwent first-round RT-PCR, the HTBI primer set was used. One entry per CDR3 protein results from TCRdb running MiXCR on the multiplex PCR reads. The sample consists of a few hundred thousand distinct CDR3 sequences, roughly 20% of them appearing once. The V gene is TRBV28, the J gene TRBJ1-1, with D hard to call. Sequenced: blood. The source of this sequence is a man younger than 35 with Graves' hyperthyroidism. CDR3 in amino acids: CASRAPGTEAFF. CDR3 coding DNA: TGTGCCAGCAGAGCTCCGGGCACTGAAGCTTTCTTT.